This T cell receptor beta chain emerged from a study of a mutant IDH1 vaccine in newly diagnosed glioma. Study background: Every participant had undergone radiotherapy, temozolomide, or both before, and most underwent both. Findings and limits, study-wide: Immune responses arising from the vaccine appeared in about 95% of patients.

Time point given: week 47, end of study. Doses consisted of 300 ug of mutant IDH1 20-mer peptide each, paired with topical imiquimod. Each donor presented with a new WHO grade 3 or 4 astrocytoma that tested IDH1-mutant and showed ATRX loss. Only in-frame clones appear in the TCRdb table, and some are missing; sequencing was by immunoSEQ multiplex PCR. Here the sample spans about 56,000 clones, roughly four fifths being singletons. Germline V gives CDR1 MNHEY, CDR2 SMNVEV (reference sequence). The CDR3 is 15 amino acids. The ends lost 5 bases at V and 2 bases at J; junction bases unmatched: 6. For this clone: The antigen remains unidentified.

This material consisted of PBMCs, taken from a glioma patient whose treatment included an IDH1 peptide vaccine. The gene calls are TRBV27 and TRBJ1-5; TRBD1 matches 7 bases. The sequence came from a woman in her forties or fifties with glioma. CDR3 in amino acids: CASSLRQGGNQPQHF. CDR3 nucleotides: TGTGCCAGCAGTCTAAGACAGGGTGGCAATCAGCCCCAGCATTTT.